This TCR beta chain comes out of a study of regulatory T cells in long-lasting Graves disease (dated by TCRdb to 2020 to 2022). Regarding the complete study: In the newly diagnosed Graves' disease group, patients had been taking antithyroid drugs for less than 3 months. Persistent Graves' disease patients were compared with newly diagnosed Graves' disease patients by peripheral blood TCR sequencing and RNA sequencing. The study took place in China and was registered as a clinical trial. A total of around 35 samples underwent TCR sequencing: around 13 from persistent and about 20 from newly diagnosed Graves' disease patients. The paper's findings and limits, for the study overall: Sequencing and analysis were restricted to the TCR beta chain. Compared with newly diagnosed patients, patients with persistent Graves' disease had lower TCR Shannon entropy and fewer highly expanded clones, which suggests clonal expansion. Peripheral blood alone was examined, since thyroid tissue, which constituted the primary lesion, could not be accessed. Patients with persistent disease shared more public clonotypes (about 2,900) than newly diagnosed patients did (around 980). Preferential use of TRBV28, TRBJ1-2 and TRBJ2-5 was observed in persistent disease, whereas TRBV20-1 and TRBJ2-1 were favored in newly diagnosed disease. The small sample size was acknowledged by the authors as a limitation that may reduce accuracy.

Sample time point, as interpreted from the label and publication: newly diagnosed GD, antithyroid drugs for less than 3 months. For both TCR sequencing and RNA sequencing, RNA was extracted from PBMCs in TRIzol. Graves' disease was diagnosed according to American Thyroid Association guidelines. Patients for the study were recruited at an endocrinology department in Xi'an, China. Each patient gave around 9.2 milliliters of peripheral blood, collected in an EDTA anticoagulant tube. Ficoll Paque Plus density gradient separation was used to isolate PBMCs, and no further T cell sorting was done. An Agilent 2100 Bioanalyzer and agarose gel were used to assess RNA quality, and a NanoDrop 2000 was used to measure RNA concentration. Library method: multiplex PCR. TCRdb records Illumina HiSeq 4000 as the sequencer. TCR beta libraries were built with iRepertoire HTBI primers and Arm-PCR amplification of CDR3 regions. Before sequencing, the PCR products went through gel purification. Under the source paper's analysis protocol: Gene usage analysis of CDR3 amino acid clonotypes relied on the approximately 68 TRBV and 14 TRBJ segments identified across samples. Filtered high-quality paired reads were merged into contigs using COPE and FqMerger. BLAST was used to align contigs to IMGT TRBV, TRBD and TRBJ reference genes, and CDR3 was defined according to IMGT. Clonotypes above 0.1% frequency were classified as highly expanded clones. Repertoire diversity was measured by Shannon entropy, and V-J evenness by the Gini coefficient. A clonotype was considered public if more than one individual shared it. TCRdb cleaned the public reads at Q25 with fastp, built clones with MiXCR and kept in-frame beta chains. Rows with a matching CDR3 protein are joined into one entry that keeps the most common DNA and genes. The V and J calls were not made by the authors but by TCRdb's processing. For this sample there are around 420,000 distinct CDR3 sequences; 15% to 19% appear just once. The ten most abundant clones make up approximately 22% of the sample.

Relative to germline, V is 0 bases shorter and J is 9 bases shorter, with 15 bases between their ends. The cysteine opens and the phenylalanine closes a CDR3 of 15 amino acids. Only the CDR3 DNA stays, 45 bases, in frame from base 1. CDR1 is given as MGHRA and CDR2 as YSYEKL, both from the germline V gene. Notes on this clonotype: The target of this receptor is not known. No clone much larger than this one lies a single base away; base qualities are absent.

Sequencing used peripheral blood mononuclear cells (PBMCs), obtained at new diagnosis, from a patient treated with antithyroid drugs. The sequence was collected from a female donor with Graves disease. Recombination joined TRBV4-1 with TRBJ1-5; TRBD1 could be the D gene, as 6 bases match. DNA sequence: TGCGCCAGCAGCCAAGAAGTCAGCCAGGGGCGGCCCCAGCATTTT. Protein translation: CASSQEVSQGRPQHF.